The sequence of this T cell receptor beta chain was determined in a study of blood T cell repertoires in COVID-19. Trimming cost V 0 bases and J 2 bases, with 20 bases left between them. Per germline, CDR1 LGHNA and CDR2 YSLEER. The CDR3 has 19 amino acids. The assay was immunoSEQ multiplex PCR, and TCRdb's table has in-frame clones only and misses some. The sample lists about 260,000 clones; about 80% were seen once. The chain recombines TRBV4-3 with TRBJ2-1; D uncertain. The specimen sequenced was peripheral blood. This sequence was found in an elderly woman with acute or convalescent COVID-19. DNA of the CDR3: TGCGCCAGCAGCCAAGATCCCCCCAGCCTCGATGGGCCCTACAATGAGCAGTTCTTC. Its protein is CASSQDPPSLDGPYNEQFF.